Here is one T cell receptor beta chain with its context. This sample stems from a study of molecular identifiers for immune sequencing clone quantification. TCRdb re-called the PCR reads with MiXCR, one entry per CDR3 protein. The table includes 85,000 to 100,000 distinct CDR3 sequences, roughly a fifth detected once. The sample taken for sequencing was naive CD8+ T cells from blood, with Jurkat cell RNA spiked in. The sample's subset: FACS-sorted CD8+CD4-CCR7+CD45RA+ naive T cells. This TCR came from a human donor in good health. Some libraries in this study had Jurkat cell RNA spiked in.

The DNA for the CDR3 is TGTGCCAGTACAACAGGGGGCTATGGCTACACCTTC. This translates into CASTTGGYGYTF. The chain links TRBV19 to TRBJ1-2, with 8 bases aligning to TRBD1. In germline, CDR1 is LNHDA, CDR2 SQIVND (reference sequence). The CDR3 sequence is 12 residues long. V was pared by 7 bases and J by 4 bases, with 2 bases of the junction left unmatched. The variable domain in full, completed from reference TRBV19 and TRBJ1-2, reads DGGITQSPKYLFRKEGQNVTLSCEQNLNHDAMYWYRQDPGQGLRLIYYSQIVNDFQKGDIAEGYSVSREKKESFPLTVTSAQKNPTAFYLCASTTGGYGYTFGSGTRLTVV.